The 21 T cell receptor beta chains reported below all come from one sample, sequenced in a study of preoperative IRX-2 immunotherapy in early breast cancer. The protocol was immunoSEQ multiplex PCR, while the TCRdb copy is restricted to in-frame clones and leaves out a portion. The table has about 62,000 clones, approximately 95% seen once. Treatment given: preoperative locoregional IRX-2 cytokine immunotherapy. This material was acquired from a patient treated with IRX-2 immunotherapy. These receptors all stem from a human donor with breast cancer.

The table lists this clone with a few counts. This chain connects TRBV20-1 to TRBJ1-1; D is possibly TRBD1 (5 bases). CDR3 length equals 10 residues. CDR1 is DFQATT and CDR2 is SNEGSKA in the germline V gene (reference sequence). Trimming removed 6 bases at V and 10 bases at J, with 12 bases between. CDR3 sequence: CSASRQLAFF. Here the CDR3 DNA reads TGCAGTGCCTCAAGACAGCTAGCTTTCTTT.

This sequence joins TRBV5-5 and TRBJ1-3; D possibly corresponds to TRBD1 (6 bases). Germline CDR1 reads SGHKS; CDR2 reads YYEKEE (reference sequence). There are 13 residues in the CDR3. The ends were cut back, 4 bases at V and 8 bases at J, with 13 bases in the middle. The CDR3 DNA sequence: TGTGCCAGCAGCCCGTGGACAGAGGACACCATATATTTT. As protein: CASSPWTEDTIYF.

The V and J genes are TRBV7-3 and TRBJ2-7, with D perhaps TRBD1 (6 bases). Trimming removed 5 bases from V and 2 bases from J, with 16 bases in between. This CDR3 region has 15 residues. The V gene's germline CDR1 is SGHTA and CDR2 FQGTGA. The CDR3 sequence is CASSLRAGDTYEQYF. As DNA, the CDR3 is TGTGCCAGCAGCCTCAGGGCAGGGGATACCTACGAGCAGTACTTC.

The chain joins TRBV2 to TRBJ1-2; possibly TRBD1 for D (5 bases). Trimming took 5 bases from V and 3 from J, leaving 16 bases between them. The germline CDR1 and CDR2 sequences are SNHLY and FYNNEI. The CDR3 is made up of 15 amino acids. The CDR3 spells CASSKERGPHYGYTF. The DNA for the CDR3 is TGTGCCAGCAGTAAAGAGAGGGGACCGCACTATGGCTACACCTTC.

This chain connects TRBV4-1 to TRBJ1-3; D not resolved. Germline-derived CDR1 and CDR2 are MGHRA and YSYEKL. The CDR3 covers 17 residues. The V end was cut by 1 base, the J end by 2 bases, with 15 bases between. CDR3 sequence reads: CASSQVLHPRAGNTIYF. In nucleotides, the CDR3 is TGCGCCAGCAGCCAAGTCCTACACCCGAGAGCTGGAAACACCATATATTTT.

The chain is built from TRBV29-1 and TRBJ2-7; D gene ambiguous. The CDR3 totals 13 residues. Trimming took off 6 bases at V and 2 bases at J, with 14 bases between the two ends. The germline gives CDR1 SQVTM, CDR2 ANQGSEA. CDR3 sequence (DNA): TGCAGCGTCCCGGGTCTCTCCCCCTACGAGCAGTACTTC. Its protein is CSVPGLSPYEQYF.

Here the CDR3 DNA reads TGCGCCAGCAGCTTGGGGGGCAGCAAATATTCCTACGAGCAGTACTTC. Translating it yields CASSLGGSKYSYEQYF. The chain joins TRBV5-1 to TRBJ2-7, with D possibly TRBD1 on 5 matching bases. Between the trimmed V and J ends, which lost 0 bases and 1 base, there was a span of 14 bases. This CDR3 comprises 16 residues. Germline CDR1 reads SGHRS; CDR2 reads YFSETQ.

The genes are TRBV15 and TRBJ2-7, with D possibly called TRBD1 or TRBD2 (6 bases each). Germline assignment: CDR1 LNHNV and CDR2 YYDKDF (reference sequence). CDR3 length: 15 amino acids. V was shortened by 1 base and J by 7 bases, with 17 bases between the two germline ends. CDR3 nucleotide sequence: TGTGCCACCAGCAGAGTAGGGGGGTTAAGAAATGAGCAGTACTTC. Its protein is CATSRVGGLRNEQYF.

This chain links TRBV28 with TRBJ1-2; D might be TRBD1 (6 bases). The CDR3 is made up of 14 amino acids. V was pared by 5 bases and J by 4 bases, with 14 bases between. Germline values: CDR1 MDHEN, CDR2 SYDVKM. The CDR3 DNA sequence: TGTGCCAGCAGTCTATCGACAGGCCCCTATGGCTACACCTTC. The encoded protein is CASSLSTGPYGYTF.

The chain joins TRBV5-1 to TRBJ2-5; D may be TRBD1 (5 bases). V was cut by 4 bases and J by 5 bases, with 15 bases left in between. The CDR3 totals 14 residues. The germline V gene has CDR1 SGHRS and CDR2 YFSETQ. The CDR3 sequence is CASSPGQSGETQYF. As DNA, the CDR3 is TGCGCCAGCAGCCCTGGACAATCAGGCGAGACCCAGTACTTC.

The chain links TRBV4-3 to TRBJ2-1; 7 bases fit TRBD2. Germline CDR1 reads LGHNA; CDR2 reads YSLEER. V was pared by 0 bases and J by 9 bases, with 5 bases of the junction left unmatched. There are 14 residues in the CDR3. CDR3 residues: CASSQEGGSTEQFF. In nucleotides, the CDR3 is TGCGCCAGCAGCCAAGAAGGCGGGAGCACTGAGCAGTTCTTC.

The chain uses TRBV4-2 and TRBJ1-6; weak D call: TRBD1 (5 bases). Per germline, CDR1 LGHNA and CDR2 YNFKEQ. The CDR3 has 19 amino acids. Trimming removed 0 bases from V and 7 bases from J, with 22 bases in between. CDR3 amino acids: CASSQESINKGLGNSPLHF. CDR3 DNA sequence: TGTGCCAGCAGCCAAGAAAGCATAAACAAGGGGCTGGGGAATTCACCCCTCCACTTT.

The V gene is TRBV28, the J gene TRBJ2-6, with D perhaps matching TRBD2 (5 bases). Germline V lookup: CDR1 MDHEN, CDR2 SYDVKM. This CDR3 spans 17 amino acids. Trimming left V 4 bases short and J 4 bases short, with 17 bases between. CDR3 bases: TGTGCCAGCAGTTCCACCAAGAACGGGGTCGGGGCCAACGTCCTGACTTTC. It specifies CASSSTKNGVGANVLTF.

The chain joins TRBV7-8 to TRBJ1-5; 7 nucleotides match TRBD1. Per the germline V gene, CDR1 is SGHVS and CDR2 is FQNEAQ. This CDR3 has 16 residues. The junction had 11 bases not matched to a gene; V was cut back by 5 bases and J by 4 bases. CDR3 DNA: TGTGCCAGCAGCCCGGAGGGGACAGCTGATAATCAGCCCCAGCATTTT. This codes for CASSPEGTADNQPQHF.

The chain carries TRBV6-5 and TRBJ2-2, with 9 bases aligning to TRBD2. This CDR3 has 16 amino acids. Looked up from germline, CDR1 is MNHEY and CDR2 is SVGAGI. V was clipped by 1 base and J by 5 bases; unmatched bases: 5. This CDR3 is CASSYWAGGPTGELFF. The CDR3 region has the DNA TGTGCCAGCAGTTACTGGGCGGGAGGGCCTACCGGGGAGCTGTTTTTT.

This chain joins TRBV18 and TRBJ1-1; D ambiguous. The germline V gene encodes CDR1 KGHSH and CDR2 LQKENI. V lost 2 bases and J lost 5, with 9 bases in between. The CDR3 loop spans 13 amino acids. CDR3 region: CASSPGVRTEAFF. The DNA for the CDR3 is TGTGCCAGCTCACCAGGAGTCAGGACTGAAGCTTTCTTT.

The chain links TRBV29-1 to TRBJ2-7, with D perhaps matching TRBD1 (6 bases). Germline V CDR1 and CDR2: SQVTM, ANQGSEA. This CDR3 spans 14 amino acids. Between the trimmed V and J ends, which lost 6 bases and 3 bases, there was a span of 18 bases. As DNA, the CDR3 is TGCAGCGTAGGTTCCGGACAGCTTGTCTACGAGCAGTACTTC. Its protein product is CSVGSGQLVYEQYF.

V usage is TRBV4-3 and J usage is TRBJ2-1; D might be TRBD2 (6 bases). The CDR3 runs to 16 residues. From germline, CDR1 is LGHNA and CDR2 YSLEER. V was trimmed by 0 bases and J by 3 bases, leaving 12 bases between them. The CDR3: CASSQDNWRGYNEQFF. Here the CDR3 DNA reads TGCGCCAGCAGCCAAGATAATTGGCGGGGCTACAATGAGCAGTTCTTC.

The rearrangement joins TRBV6-5 to TRBJ2-3, with a weak D call TRBD2 (5 bases). The length of the CDR3 is 15 residues. V gave up 6 bases and J gave up 10 bases, with 23 bases separating them. CDR1 and CDR2 from the germline V gene are MNHEY and SVGAGI. The DNA of the CDR3 is TGTGCCAGCAGATGGCCCTCTGAGGGAAAATGGTCGCAGTATTTT. Translating it yields CASRWPSEGKWSQYF.

This clone was observed once. The genes are TRBV27 and TRBJ2-1; 12 bases agree with TRBD2. CDR1 is MNHEY and CDR2 is SMNVEV in the germline V gene (reference sequence). The V gene end was trimmed by 5 bases and the J gene end by 4 bases; junction bases not matched to a gene: 3. There are 15 residues in the CDR3. Written as DNA, the CDR3 is TGTGCCAGCAGTAAAGGGACTAGCGGGTACAATGAGCAGTTCTTC. As protein: CASSKGTSGYNEQFF.

The chain employs TRBV7-8 and TRBJ1-1; 8 nucleotides align to TRBD1. Trimming at V came to 4 bases and at J to 3 bases, leaving 7 bases not matched to a gene. The CDR3 is made up of 15 amino acids. Germline CDR1 SGHVS, CDR2 FQNEAQ. CDR3 sequence: CASSSSGTGYTEAFF. The CDR3 DNA reads TGTGCCAGCAGCTCCTCCGGGACAGGTTACACTGAAGCTTTCTTT.